This T cell receptor beta chain derives from a study of blood T cell repertoires in COVID-19. As for the study in general: The United States, Italy and Spain supplied acute and convalescent COVID-19 samples. PBMCs, B-cell-depleted T cells, or T cells were the source of the cDNA or gDNA that made up the material.

Germline V lookup: CDR1 MNHEY, CDR2 SVGAGI. The CDR3 contains 15 residues. The ends lost 5 bases at V and 7 bases at J; junction bases unmatched: 7. As originally analysed: Reference gene primer amplification gave nucleated cell count estimates. Data came from immunoSEQ multiplex PCR; TCRdb stores just in-frame clones and leaves some out. The V and J calls and clone size are taken from that table; D and trimming were inferred from the DNA. The sample carries approximately 670,000 clones, more than 80% recorded once. The sample consisted of peripheral blood. This sequence was found in a woman aged 18-35 years with acute or convalescent COVID-19. The chain combines TRBV6-5 with TRBJ1-6, with TRBD1 matching 8 bases. The CDR3 DNA is TGTGCCAGCAGTACTGGACAGGGTAAAAATTCACCCCTCCACTTT. It specifies CASSTGQGKNSPLHF.